The clone carrying this T cell receptor beta chain is a singleton in its sample. Its antigen is unidentified. The record originates from a study of T cell repertoires in cytomegalovirus infection. As for the study in general: Matching HLA type and CMV infection were both indicated by public TCR beta signatures. Regarding the study as a whole: Ex vivo, HLA-C-restricted CMV-specific TCR beta clonotypes prevailed over the rest of the response. Cumulated frequencies of public TCR beta families served to identify carriers of CMV plus the relevant HLA.

V gave up 3 bases and J gave up 1 base, with 12 bases separating them. CDR3 length equals 15 residues. Germline lookup yields CDR1 LNHDA and CDR2 SQIVND (reference sequence). TCRdb reanalysed the reads using MiXCR and keeps one entry per CDR3 protein. The table records more than 350,000 distinct CDR3 sequences, roughly 31% of them present only once. The rearrangement links TRBV19 to TRBJ1-1; a weak D match, TRBD1 (6 bases). The source of this sequence is a human donor in good health (CMV status not recorded). Some clones in this sample may be carry-over from other donors' samples. The sequenced sample was PBMCs. CDR3 nucleotide sequence: TGTGCCAGTAGTATTTACCGGACAGAGAACACTGAAGCTTTCTTT. It is translated as CASSIYRTENTEAFF.